This note documents a single T cell receptor (beta chain) sequence. The target antigen is unknown. TCRdb's copy holds only in-frame clones and misses some; the assay was immunoSEQ multiplex PCR. The repertoire consists of fewer than 40,000 clones, with 55% to 75% occurring once and the leading ten covering under 25%. The data originate from a study of vaccination effects on CD4 cells after COVID-19. About the research overall: As their vaccination, participants received two doses of either BNT162b2 or mRNA-1273.

Antigen-specific CD4+ T cells expanded by the ViraFEST assay with viral peptide pools were then sequenced. Cultured cells yielded isolated CD4+ T cells after 10 days. Among the vaccine recipients, none had a prior SARS-CoV-2 infection, and nucleocapsid antibodies were negative. Material: CD4+ T cells from PBMCs cultured with SARS-CoV-2 spike peptides, obtained before COVID-19 vaccination. This receptor was taken from a human donor who received a COVID-19 vaccine.

CDR3 sequence: CASMRQQPNQPQHF. The CDR3 DNA reads TGTGCCAGCATGCGACAGCAACCTAATCAGCCCCAGCATTTT. The chain carries TRBV28 and TRBJ1-5; D is perhaps TRBD1 (5 bases). Looked up from germline, CDR1 is MDHEN and CDR2 is SYDVKM. This CDR3 contains 14 residues. With 7 bases removed from V and 4 bases from J, the gap between germline ends came to 14 bases.